This T cell receptor beta chain was sequenced during a study of blood T cell repertoires in COVID-19. This table comes from immunoSEQ multiplex PCR, and its TCRdb copy is limited to in-frame clones, with some not included. The table has fewer than 200,000 clones, about 80% seen once. V dropped 4 bases and J dropped 4; count of bases not matched to a gene: 3. The CDR3 is 13 amino acids. CDR1 is LGHDT, CDR2 YNNKEL, per germline (reference sequence). The source is a woman aged 60-70 years with COVID-19, enrolled during active disease. V gene TRBV3-1 (or the pseudogene TRBV3-2) combines with J gene TRBJ1-1, with TRBD1 matching 7 bases. Sequenced sample: peripheral blood. The CDR3 sequence: CASSLQGGTEAFF. The DNA of the CDR3 is TGTGCCAGCAGCCTTCAGGGGGGCACTGAAGCTTTCTTT.